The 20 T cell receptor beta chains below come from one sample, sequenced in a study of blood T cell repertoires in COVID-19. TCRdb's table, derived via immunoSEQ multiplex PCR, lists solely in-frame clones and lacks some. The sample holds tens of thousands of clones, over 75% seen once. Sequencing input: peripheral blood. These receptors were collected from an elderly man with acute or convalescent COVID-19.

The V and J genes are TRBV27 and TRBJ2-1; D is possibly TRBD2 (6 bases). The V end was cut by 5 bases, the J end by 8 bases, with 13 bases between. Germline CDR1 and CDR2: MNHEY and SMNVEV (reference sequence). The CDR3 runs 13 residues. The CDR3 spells CASSHDPGDEQFF. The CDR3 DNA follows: TGTGCCAGCAGTCACGACCCGGGGGATGAGCAGTTCTTC.

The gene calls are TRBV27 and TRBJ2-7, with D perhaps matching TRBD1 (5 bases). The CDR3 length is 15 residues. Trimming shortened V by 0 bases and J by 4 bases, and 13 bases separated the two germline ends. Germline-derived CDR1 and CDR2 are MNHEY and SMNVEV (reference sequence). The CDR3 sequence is CASSLSGAGSYEQYF. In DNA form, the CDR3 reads TGTGCCAGCAGTTTATCAGGGGCCGGCTCGTACGAGCAGTACTTC.

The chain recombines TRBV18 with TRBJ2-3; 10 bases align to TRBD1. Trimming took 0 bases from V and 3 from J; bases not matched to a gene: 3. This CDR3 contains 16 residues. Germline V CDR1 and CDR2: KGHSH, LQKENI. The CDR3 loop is CASSPPGQGRTDTQYF. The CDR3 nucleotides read TGTGCCAGCTCACCACCGGGACAGGGGCGGACAGATACGCAGTATTTT.

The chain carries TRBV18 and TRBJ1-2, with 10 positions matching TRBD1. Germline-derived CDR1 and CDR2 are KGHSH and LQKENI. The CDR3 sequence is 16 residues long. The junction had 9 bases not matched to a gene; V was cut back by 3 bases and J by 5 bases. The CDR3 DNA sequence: TGTGCCAGCTCACCCATGCCAGGACAGGGGGTTTATGGCTACACCTTC. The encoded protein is CASSPMPGQGVYGYTF.

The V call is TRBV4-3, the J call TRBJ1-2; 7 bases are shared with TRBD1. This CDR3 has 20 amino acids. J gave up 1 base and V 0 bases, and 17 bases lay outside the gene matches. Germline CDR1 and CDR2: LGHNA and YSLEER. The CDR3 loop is CASSQELRQDLYRGNYGYTF. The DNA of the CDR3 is TGCGCCAGCAGCCAAGAGCTCCGCCAAGACCTCTACAGGGGTAACTATGGCTACACCTTC.

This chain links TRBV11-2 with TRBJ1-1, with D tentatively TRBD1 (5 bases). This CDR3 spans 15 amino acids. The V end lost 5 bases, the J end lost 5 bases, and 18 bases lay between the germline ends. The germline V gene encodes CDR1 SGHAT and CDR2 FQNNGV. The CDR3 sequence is CASSTNWGALTEAFF. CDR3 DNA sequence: TGTGCCAGCAGCACCAATTGGGGCGCGCTGACTGAAGCTTTCTTT.

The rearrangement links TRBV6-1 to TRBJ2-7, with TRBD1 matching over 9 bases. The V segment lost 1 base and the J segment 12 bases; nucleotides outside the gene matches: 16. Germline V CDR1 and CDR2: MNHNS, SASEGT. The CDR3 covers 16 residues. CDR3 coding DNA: TGTGCCAGCAGTGAAGAGGGGACAGGGAGGGGACGTTTCCCGTACTTC. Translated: CASSEEGTGRGRFPYF.

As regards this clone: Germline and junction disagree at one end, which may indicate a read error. CDR3: CASSIENRETGKLFF. The CDR3 DNA follows: TGTGCCAGTAGTATAGAGAACAGGGAGACCGGGAAGCTGTTTTTT. J is TRBJ2-2 and V is TRBV19; perhaps TRBD1 as D (6 bases). Germline V CDR1 and CDR2: LNHDA, SQIVND (reference sequence). This CDR3 is 15 amino acids long.

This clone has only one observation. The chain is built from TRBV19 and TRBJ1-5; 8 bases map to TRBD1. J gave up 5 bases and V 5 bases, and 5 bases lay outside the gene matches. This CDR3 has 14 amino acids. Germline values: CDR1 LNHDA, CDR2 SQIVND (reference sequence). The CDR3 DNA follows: TGTGCCAGTAGTCAACAGGGGGAATATCAGCCCCAGCATTTT. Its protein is CASSQQGEYQPQHF.

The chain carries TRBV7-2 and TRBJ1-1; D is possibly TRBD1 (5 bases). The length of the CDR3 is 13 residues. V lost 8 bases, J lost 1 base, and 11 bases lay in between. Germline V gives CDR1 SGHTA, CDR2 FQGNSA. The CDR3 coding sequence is TGTGCCAGCGGTCAGGGAGGGAACACTGAAGCTTTCTTT. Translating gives CASGQGGNTEAFF.

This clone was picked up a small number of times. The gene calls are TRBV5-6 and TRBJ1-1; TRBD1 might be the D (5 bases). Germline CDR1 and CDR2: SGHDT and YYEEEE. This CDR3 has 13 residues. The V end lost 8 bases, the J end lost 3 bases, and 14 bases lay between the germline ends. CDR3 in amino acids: CASHGQGDTEAFF. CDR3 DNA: TGTGCCAGTCACGGGCAGGGCGACACTGAAGCTTTCTTT. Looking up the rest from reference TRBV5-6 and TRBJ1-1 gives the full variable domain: DAGVTQSPTHLIKTRGQQVTLRCSPKSGHDTVSWYQQALGQGPQFIFQYYEEEERQRGNFPDRFSGHQFPNYSSELNVNALLLGDSALYLCASHGQGDTEAFFGQGTRLTVV.

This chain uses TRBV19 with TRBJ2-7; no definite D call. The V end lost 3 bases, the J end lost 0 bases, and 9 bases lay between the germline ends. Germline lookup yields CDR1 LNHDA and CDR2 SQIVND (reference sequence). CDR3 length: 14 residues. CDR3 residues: CASSIDWSSYEQYF. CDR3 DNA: TGTGCCAGTAGTATTGACTGGAGCTCCTACGAGCAGTACTTC.

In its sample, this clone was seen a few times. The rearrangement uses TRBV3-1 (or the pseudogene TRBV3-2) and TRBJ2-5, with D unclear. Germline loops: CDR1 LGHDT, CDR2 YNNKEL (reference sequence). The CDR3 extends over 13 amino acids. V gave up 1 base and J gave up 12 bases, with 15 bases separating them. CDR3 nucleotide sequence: TGTGCCAGCAGCCAAGTTATCGCGACTTTCGAGTACTTC. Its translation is CASSQVIATFEYF.

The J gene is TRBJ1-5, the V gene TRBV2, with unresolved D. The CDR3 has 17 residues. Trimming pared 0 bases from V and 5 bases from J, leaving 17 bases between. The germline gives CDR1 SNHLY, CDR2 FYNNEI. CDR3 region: CASSEALAGRRDQPQHF. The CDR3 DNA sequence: TGTGCCAGCAGTGAAGCGTTGGCGGGGAGGCGGGATCAGCCCCAGCATTTT.

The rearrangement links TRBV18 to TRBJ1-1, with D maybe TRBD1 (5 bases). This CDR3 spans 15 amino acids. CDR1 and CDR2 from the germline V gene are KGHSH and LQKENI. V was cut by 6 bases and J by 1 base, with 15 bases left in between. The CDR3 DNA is TGTGCCAGCTCCCGGAACGGGGGAGGGAACACTGAAGCTTTCTTT. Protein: CASSRNGGGNTEAFF. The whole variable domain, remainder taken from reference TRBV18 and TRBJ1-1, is NAGVMQNPRHLVRRRGQEARLRCSPMKGHSHVYWYRQLPEEGLKFMVYLQKENIIDESGMPKERFSAEFPKEGPSILRIQQVVRGDSAAYFCASSRNGGGNTEAFFGQGTRLTVV.

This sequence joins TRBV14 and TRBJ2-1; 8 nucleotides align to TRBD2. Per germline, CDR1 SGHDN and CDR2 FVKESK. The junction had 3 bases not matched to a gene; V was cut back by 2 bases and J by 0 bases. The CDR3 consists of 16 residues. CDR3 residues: CASSQISGASYNEQFF. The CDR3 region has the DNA TGTGCCAGCAGCCAAATTAGCGGGGCCTCCTACAATGAGCAGTTCTTC. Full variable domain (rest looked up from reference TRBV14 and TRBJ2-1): EAGVTQFPSHSVIEKGQTVTLRCDPISGHDNLYWYRRVMGKEIKFLLHFVKESKQDESGMPNNRFLAERTGGTYSTLKVQPAELEDSGVYFCASSQISGASYNEQFFGPGTRLTVL.

Written as DNA, the CDR3 is TGTGCCAGTAAACCGACAGGGTGGTATGGCTACACCTTC. It specifies CASKPTGWYGYTF. The chain combines TRBV19 with TRBJ1-2; 7 bases match TRBD1. Germline V gene lookup returns CDR1 LNHDA and CDR2 SQIVND (reference sequence). Trimming cost V 7 bases and J 5 bases; bases outside gene matches: 7. The CDR3 covers 13 residues.

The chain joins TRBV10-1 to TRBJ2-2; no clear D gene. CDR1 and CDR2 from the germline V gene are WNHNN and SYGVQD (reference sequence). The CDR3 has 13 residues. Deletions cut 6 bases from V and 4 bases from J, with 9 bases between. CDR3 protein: CASSRGPTGELFF. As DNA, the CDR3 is TGCGCCAGCAGCCGAGGTCCCACCGGGGAGCTGTTTTTT.

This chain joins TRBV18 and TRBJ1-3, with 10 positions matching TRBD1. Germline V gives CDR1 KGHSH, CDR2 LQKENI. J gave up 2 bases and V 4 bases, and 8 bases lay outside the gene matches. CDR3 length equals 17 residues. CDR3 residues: CASSQNAGTGAGNTIYF. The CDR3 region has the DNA TGTGCCAGCTCACAAAACGCCGGGACAGGGGCTGGAAACACCATATATTTT. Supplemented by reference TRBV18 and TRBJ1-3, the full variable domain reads NAGVMQNPRHLVRRRGQEARLRCSPMKGHSHVYWYRQLPEEGLKFMVYLQKENIIDESGMPKERFSAEFPKEGPSILRIQQVVRGDSAAYFCASSQNAGTGAGNTIYFGEGSWLTVV.

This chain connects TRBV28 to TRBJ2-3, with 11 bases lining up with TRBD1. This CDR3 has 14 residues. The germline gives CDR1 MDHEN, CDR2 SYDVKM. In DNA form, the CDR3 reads TGTACCATCTGGGACAGGGGGTCAGGAGATACGCAGTATTTT. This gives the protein CTIWDRGSGDTQYF.